A single sample is the source of the 16 T cell receptor beta chains below, sequenced in a study of cytomegalovirus exposure and HLA in healthy donors. Assay used: immunoSEQ multiplex PCR; TCRdb lists only in-frame clones, some missing. Of about 160,000 clones detected, about 86% appear once; the ten largest clones hold around 2.4%. Sequencing was carried out using PBMCs. The receptors here all came from a young woman in good health and CMV-seronegative.

The chain is built from TRBV19 and TRBJ2-5, with TRBD1 identical over 8 bases. Germline V lookup: CDR1 LNHDA, CDR2 SQIVND (reference sequence). This CDR3 contains 15 residues. V lost 5 bases, J lost 4 bases, and 9 bases stayed unmatched. CDR3 bases: TGTGCCAGTAGTTCTAGGACAGGGTTTGGAGAGACCCAGTACTTC. This translates into CASSSRTGFGETQYF.

The table lists this clone with a count of one. The V call is TRBV29-1, the J call TRBJ1-1; D is unresolved. This CDR3 region has 14 residues. Trimming cost V 1 base and J 2 bases, with 11 bases left between them. The germline gives CDR1 SQVTM, CDR2 ANQGSEA. The DNA for the CDR3 is TGCAGCGTTGAAGGTGAGAAACCTAACACTGAAGCTTTCTTT. This translates into CSVEGEKPNTEAFF.

The chain employs TRBV7-3 and TRBJ1-2, with no clear D. Germline CDR1 reads SGHTA; CDR2 reads FQGTGA. The CDR3 is 15 amino acids. V lost 5 bases, J lost 7 bases, and 20 bases lay in between. The CDR3 loop reads CASSPDTFGRGGYTF. In nucleotides, the CDR3 is TGTGCCAGCAGCCCTGACACCTTCGGGAGAGGTGGCTACACCTTC.

This clone was seen just once. The chain has TRBV14 and TRBJ1-2; D remains ambiguous. The V gene's germline CDR1 is SGHDN and CDR2 FVKESK. V gave up 0 bases and J gave up 5 bases, with 13 bases separating them. The CDR3 is made up of 15 amino acids. The CDR3 region has the DNA TGTGCCAGCAGCCAAGAACTTATGGGCCCATATGGCTACACCTTC. This codes for CASSQELMGPYGYTF.

The chain uses TRBV6-1 and TRBJ1-1; D unclear. The CDR3 loop spans 10 amino acids. CDR1 is MNHNS and CDR2 is SASEGT in the germline V gene. V was clipped by 8 bases and J by 11 bases, with 12 bases between them. CDR3 region: CASYYGEAFF. The DNA of the CDR3 is TGTGCCAGCTATTACGGTGAGGCTTTCTTT.

This clone was detected only once. The rearrangement uses TRBV29-1 and TRBJ1-1; D is possibly TRBD1 (5 bases). V lost 0 bases to trimming and J lost 4 bases, with 12 bases between them. This CDR3 has 14 residues. Germline V CDR1 and CDR2: SQVTM, ANQGSEA. Here the CDR3 reads CSVEDWKGSTEAFF. The CDR3 region has the DNA TGCAGCGTTGAAGATTGGAAGGGGTCCACTGAAGCTTTCTTT.

The V gene is TRBV5-6, the J gene TRBJ2-7; a possible D gene is TRBD1 (6 bases). V was cut by 4 bases and J by 3 bases, with 17 bases left in between. The germline gives CDR1 SGHDT, CDR2 YYEEEE. CDR3 size: 15 residues. The CDR3 spells CASSLQPGQDYEQYF. The CDR3 DNA sequence: TGTGCCAGCAGCCTACAACCGGGACAAGACTACGAGCAGTACTTC.

The chain carries TRBV7-8 and TRBJ2-5, with a weak D call TRBD2 (6 bases). Per germline, CDR1 SGHVS and CDR2 FQNEAQ. Between the trimmed V and J ends, which lost 7 bases and 4 bases, there was a span of 19 bases. The CDR3 sequence is 15 residues long. The CDR3 sequence is CASTERAVRRETQYF. DNA of the CDR3: TGTGCCAGCACCGAGCGGGCAGTGCGGCGAGAGACCCAGTACTTC.

The chain uses TRBV5-1 and TRBJ1-1, with unresolved D. The germline V and J ends were trimmed by 5 bases and 1 base, with 12 bases remaining between them. Germline V gives CDR1 SGHRS, CDR2 YFSETQ. The CDR3 loop spans 14 amino acids. The CDR3 DNA is TGCGCCAGCAGATATAACCCGGGGAACACTGAAGCTTTCTTT. As protein: CASRYNPGNTEAFF.

This chain connects TRBV4-3 to TRBJ1-4; D might be TRBD1 (5 bases). Trimming stripped 6 bases from V and 3 bases from J, with 14 bases between. Germline V gene data show CDR1 as LGHNA and CDR2 as YSLEER. The CDR3 covers 15 residues. CDR3 sequence reads: CASSPLTASNEKLFF. In nucleotides, the CDR3 is TGCGCCAGCAGTCCGCTGACAGCCTCTAATGAAAAACTGTTTTTT.

The rearrangement joins TRBV27 to TRBJ2-1; 7 bases fit TRBD1. V shed 0 bases and J 8 bases; nucleotides not matched to a gene: 16. Germline-derived CDR1 and CDR2 are MNHEY and SMNVEV (reference sequence). This CDR3 is 18 amino acids long. DNA for the CDR3: TGTGCCAGCAGTTTATCCCCCGACAGGGCGCTAGCCATTGATGAGCAGTTCTTC. Translation gives CASSLSPDRALAIDEQFF.

CDR3 loop: CASGPGGGPNEKLFF. The CDR3 DNA reads TGTGCCAGCGGACCGGGGGGAGGCCCTAATGAAAAACTGTTTTTT. The chain couples TRBV9 to TRBJ1-4, with D tentatively TRBD1 (5 bases). The V end was cut by 7 bases, the J end by 3 bases, with 16 bases between. CDR3 length equals 15 residues. Germline assignment: CDR1 SGDLS and CDR2 YYNGEE.

In this sample, this clone turned up a few times. This rearrangement joins TRBV5-1 to TRBJ2-5; weak D call: TRBD2 (6 bases). V lost 4 bases and J 3 bases, leaving 13 bases between the germline ends. Looked up from germline, CDR1 is SGHRS and CDR2 is YFSETQ. The CDR3 loop spans 14 amino acids. The CDR3 DNA reads TGCGCCAGCAGCGATGGGACTGCTAAAGAGACCCAGTACTTC. This sequence encodes CASSDGTAKETQYF.

The chain joins TRBV19 to TRBJ2-7; 9 bases line up with TRBD1. Germline V gene data show CDR1 as LNHDA and CDR2 as SQIVND (reference sequence). V shed 6 bases, J shed 2 bases, and the junction held 8 bases outside the gene matches. This CDR3 comprises 15 residues. The CDR3 here is CASRSGQGQTYEQYF. The CDR3 DNA is TGTGCCAGTAGATCGGGACAGGGCCAAACCTACGAGCAGTACTTC.

The chain has TRBV4-3 and TRBJ1-4, with 8 bases fitting TRBD1. CDR3 size: 18 residues. Germline V gene lookup returns CDR1 LGHNA and CDR2 YSLEER. Germline trimming cut 4 bases from V and 3 bases from J; bases unmatched to any gene: 13. The CDR3, as DNA: TGCGCCAGCAGCCTCACCAGGGGGCAGGGGGAGTCTAATGAAAAACTGTTTTTT. Translated, it gives CASSLTRGQGESNEKLFF.

The chain carries TRBV18 and TRBJ2-7; 10 bases are shared with TRBD1. The germline CDR1 and CDR2 sequences are KGHSH and LQKENI. Germline trimming cut 4 bases from V and 4 bases from J; bases unmatched to any gene: 7. The CDR3 contains 15 residues. CDR3 amino acids: CASSLRQGARYEQYF. The CDR3 coding sequence is TGTGCCAGCTCACTCAGACAGGGGGCTAGGTACGAGCAGTACTTC. Variable domain in full (rest from reference TRBV18 and TRBJ2-7): NAGVMQNPRHLVRRRGQEARLRCSPMKGHSHVYWYRQLPEEGLKFMVYLQKENIIDESGMPKERFSAEFPKEGPSILRIQQVVRGDSAAYFCASSLRQGARYEQYFGPGTRLTVT.